This TCR beta chain emerged from a study of blood T cell repertoires in COVID-19 (dated by TCRdb to 2018 to 2020). With respect to the entire study: The collaborator samples originated in the United States, Italy and Spain and spanned the acute and convalescent phases of COVID-19. The prospective study material was composed of cDNA or gDNA derived from T cells, B-cell-depleted T cells, or PBMCs. Subjects who had been exposed to COVID-19, were actively infected with it, or had recovered from it provided the deeply sampled blood TCRbeta repertoires that made up the dataset. The repertoires were made available in a free public database intended to serve as a resource for research on the immune response to SARS-CoV-2. Samples were obtained from the ongoing ImmuneRACE study (first 160 participants) and from approximately 1,200 subjects provided by 6 global collaborators. Sample metadata almost always included a de-identified subject ID, COVID-19 status, age in years and sex. HLA class I and class II types, where available, came from metadata supplied by the sample provider rather than from assay-based typing. Paper-wide results and their limitations: The quantity of clinical and demographic metadata differed by source and by participant and was supplied without curation.

Whole blood was collected in K2EDTA tubes by collaborating institutions according to the institutions' own protocols. For TCRbeta analysis, collaborators shipped samples in one of three forms: frozen whole blood, isolated PBMCs, or DNA extracted from either of those sample types. A word on this clone: Its antigen is unknown. The input lacks base qualities; no much larger clone sits a single base away.

TCRbeta CDR3 regions were amplified from genomic DNA using the immunoSEQ Assay, a bias-controlled multiplex PCR. As for the authors' bioinformatics: The number of nucleated cells in each sample was estimated from the amplification of reference gene primers within the assay. Sequence reads were collapsed and filtered to measure the absolute abundance of every unique TCRbeta CDR3 rearrangement. For each sample, productive Simpson clonality was calculated as the square root of Simpson's diversity index over productive rearrangements. The table was pulled from immuneACCESS by TCRdb, which kept in-frame rearrangements only. Such tables lose some clones; where checked, under half of the loss comes from unresolved V genes, and the rest has no known cause. For V, J and clone size, that table is used; D and trimming come from the DNA. Here the sample has around 120,000 clones; roughly 79% occur a single time. The ten largest clonotypes hold about 2% of the sample.

This sequence originates from a man between 65 and 85 years old with acute or convalescent COVID-19. Sequenced material: peripheral blood.

DNA sequence: TGCGCCAGCGGACTGACAAATAACTATGGCTACACCTTC. Translated, it reads CASGLTNNYGYTF. The chain links TRBV5-1 with TRBJ1-2, with no confidently assigned D gene. Trimming costs V 7 bases and J 1 base, and their ends lie 11 bases apart. The CDR3 covers 13 residues, taking in both the cysteine and the phenylalanine. Only the CDR3 portion is preserved as DNA: 39 bases, with reading frame beginning at the first base. CDR1 and CDR2, looked up from the germline V gene, are SGHRS and YFSETQ.